These T cell receptor beta chains were read from a single sample in a study of blood T cell repertoires in COVID-19. TCRdb's copy holds only in-frame clones and misses some; the assay was immunoSEQ multiplex PCR. The data show about 120,000 clones, 87% seen once. The source material was peripheral blood. These receptors were taken from a woman in her 70s with acute or convalescent COVID-19. Both conserved end residues are part of each CDR3. D genes are given only for firm matches. Clone size is given for some rows only: seen once, a few or many times, or a class if the clone is expanded.

>-|-|TRBV5-1|TRBJ1-1
CASSLGQINTEAFF
TGCGCCAGCAGCTTGGGACAGATTAACACTGAAGCTTTCTTT
>-|-|TRBV6-4|TRBJ1-1
CASSEQENTEAFF
TGTGCCAGCAGTGAACAGGAGAACACTGAAGCTTTCTTT
>-|-|TRBV2|TRBJ1-6
CASSEESSYNSPLHF
TGTGCCAGCAGTGAGGAGAGCTCCTATAATTCACCCCTCCACTTT
>-|-|TRBV5-1|TRBJ2-2
CASAPRGAGYAGELFF
TGCGCCAGCGCTCCACGGGGGGCCGGGTACGCAGGGGAGCTGTTTTTT
>-|TRBD1|TRBV19|TRBJ1-5
CASSTRGRDQPQHF
TGTGCCAGTAGTACGAGGGGGCGCGATCAGCCCCAGCATTTT
>-|TRBD1|TRBV12-5|TRBJ1-2
CASEGQGTYGYTF
TGTGCTAGTGAGGGACAGGGTACCTATGGCTACACCTTC
>-|TRBD1|TRBV28|TRBJ1-2
CASSLGQGYGYTF
TGTGCCAGCAGTTTGGGACAGGGCTATGGCTACACCTTC
>-|-|TRBV28|TRBJ1-2
CASSPGQILSGYTF
TGTGCCAGCAGTCCCGGACAGATTTTGTCGGGGTACACCTTC
>-|TRBD2|TRBV29-1|TRBJ2-5
CSVEKTSKGRETQYF
TGCAGCGTTGAAAAGACTAGCAAAGGTCGAGAGACCCAGTACTTC
>-|-|TRBV3-1/TRBV3-2|TRBJ1-4
CASSQDLGALVNEKLFF
TGTGCCAGCAGCCAAGACCTGGGAGCCTTAGTAAATGAAAAACTGTTTTTT
>medium-sized|TRBD1|TRBV18|TRBJ1-4
CASSRTGVEKLFF
TGTGCCAGCTCACGGACAGGGGTTGAAAAACTGTTTTTT
>-|-|TRBV30|TRBJ1-2
CAWSEGYYGYTF
TGTGCCTGGAGTGAGGGGTACTATGGCTACACCTTC
>-|TRBD1|TRBV28|TRBJ2-7
CASSPHRAGGSYEQYF
TGTGCCAGCAGTCCCCATAGAGCAGGGGGTTCCTACGAGCAGTACTTC
>-|TRBD2|TRBV3-1/TRBV3-2|TRBJ2-1
CASSLRHSGGANEQFF
TGTGCCAGCAGCCTTCGACATAGCGGGGGGGCAAATGAGCAGTTCTTC
>-|TRBD2|TRBV28|TRBJ2-3
CATRSGGGGQDTQYF
TGTGCCACCCGATCGGGCGGGGGGGGCCAAGATACGCAGTATTTT
>-|-|TRBV7-9|TRBJ1-4
CASSRYTGTNEKLFF
TGTGCCAGCAGCCGTTACACAGGGACGAATGAAAAACTGTTTTTT
>once|-|TRBV27|TRBJ1-1
CASSPRSPRRATEAFF
TGTGCCAGCAGTCCTCGATCTCCCCGGAGGGCAACTGAAGCTTTCTTT
>-|TRBD1|TRBV10-3|TRBJ1-2
CAISFGTATNYGYTF
TGTGCCATCAGCTTCGGGACAGCGACTAACTATGGCTACACCTTC
>-|-|TRBV5-1|TRBJ2-3
CASSFSGDTQYF
TGCGCCAGCAGCTTTAGCGGAGATACGCAGTATTTT
>-|TRBD1|TRBV18|TRBJ2-1
CASSTGQGREQFF
TGTGCCAGCTCAACCGGACAGGGAAGGGAGCAGTTCTTC
>-|-|TRBV30|TRBJ2-7
CAWSVIGRAAQYF
TGTGCCTGGAGTGTAATAGGCAGGGCAGCGCAGTACTTC
>few|-|TRBV30|TRBJ1-1
CAWSKGRVNTEAFF
TGTGCCTGGTCCAAAGGGAGGGTGAACACTGAAGCTTTCTTT